Listed below are T cell receptor beta chains from one sample, sequenced in a study of blood T cell repertoires in COVID-19. Libraries were prepared by immunoSEQ multiplex PCR; TCRdb keeps only in-frame clonotypes and omits some of them. The sample has roughly 110,000 clones; over 65% are singletons. The sequencing sample was made of peripheral blood. All receptors come from an elderly man with COVID-19, enrolled during active disease. The CDR3 runs from the conserved cysteine through the conserved F or W. A D gene is named only where the DNA matches it firmly. Size is stated for part of the rows, as once, few or many counts, or as a class when the clone is expanded.

V gene: TRBV28; D gene: TRBD1; clone size: .; J gene: TRBJ2-4; CDR3 protein: CASSFGQGNIQYF; CDR3 DNA: TGTGCCAGCAGTTTCGGACAGGGTAACATTCAGTACTTC
V gene: TRBV19; D gene: .; clone size: .; J gene: TRBJ1-2; CDR3 protein: CASRDTTYGYTF; CDR3 DNA: TGTGCCAGCCGGGACACCACCTATGGCTACACCTTC
V gene: TRBV4-2; D gene: TRBD2; clone size: .; J gene: TRBJ2-1; CDR3 protein: CASSLWTSSEQFF; CDR3 DNA: TGTGCCAGCAGCCTCTGGACTAGTAGTGAGCAGTTCTTC
V gene: TRBV27; D gene: .; clone size: few; J gene: TRBJ1-1; CDR3 protein: CASSLLGDTEAFF; CDR3 DNA: TGTGCCAGCAGTTTATTAGGGGACACTGAAGCTTTCTTT
V gene: TRBV5-5; D gene: .; clone size: once; J gene: TRBJ2-1; CDR3 protein: CASSLATSYNEQFF; CDR3 DNA: TGTGCCAGCAGCTTGGCCACTTCCTACAATGAGCAGTTCTTC
V gene: TRBV20-1; D gene: .; clone size: .; J gene: TRBJ2-1; CDR3 protein: CSASRGQLRGNEQFF; CDR3 DNA: TGCAGTGCTAGTCGCGGCCAGTTAAGGGGGAATGAGCAGTTCTTC
V gene: TRBV12-3/TRBV12-4; D gene: .; clone size: .; J gene: TRBJ2-3; CDR3 protein: CASSFYEDTQYF; CDR3 DNA: TGTGCCAGCAGTTTCTACGAGGATACGCAGTATTTT
V gene: TRBV4-2; D gene: TRBD2; clone size: .; J gene: TRBJ2-1; CDR3 protein: CASSHRTSGRPYNEQFF; CDR3 DNA: TGTGCCAGCAGCCATAGGACTAGCGGGAGACCCTACAATGAGCAGTTCTTC
V gene: TRBV27; D gene: TRBD1; clone size: .; J gene: TRBJ2-6; CDR3 protein: CASSSLQGRIVLTF; CDR3 DNA: TGTGCCAGCAGTTCACTACAGGGGAGAATCGTCCTGACTTTC
V gene: TRBV28; D gene: .; clone size: few; J gene: TRBJ2-7; CDR3 protein: CASSTIAGNPNPPYEQYF; CDR3 DNA: TGTGCCAGCAGCACCATAGCAGGGAACCCCAATCCTCCCTACGAGCAGTACTTC
V gene: TRBV7-7; D gene: TRBD2; clone size: .; J gene: TRBJ2-3; CDR3 protein: CASSAPGTSGTRTDTQYF; CDR3 DNA: TGTGCTAGCAGCGCCCCCGGGACTAGCGGGACGAGGACAGATACGCAGTATTTT
V gene: TRBV7-3; D gene: TRBD1; clone size: .; J gene: TRBJ1-6; CDR3 protein: CASSLSGGGVNSPLHF; CDR3 DNA: TGTGCCAGCAGCTTAAGTGGAGGGGGCGTAAATTCACCCCTCCACTTT
V gene: TRBV28; D gene: TRBD2; clone size: .; J gene: TRBJ2-3; CDR3 protein: CASSPLAGETDTQYF; CDR3 DNA: TGTGCCAGCAGTCCACTAGCGGGAGAAACAGATACGCAGTATTTT
V gene: TRBV18; D gene: TRBD2; clone size: .; J gene: TRBJ2-7; CDR3 protein: CASSPSGSAYEQYF; CDR3 DNA: TGTGCCAGCTCACCTAGCGGGAGCGCTTACGAGCAGTACTTC
V gene: TRBV7-7; D gene: TRBD2; clone size: .; J gene: TRBJ2-1; CDR3 protein: CASSLSSGNVYEQFF; CDR3 DNA: TGTGCTAGCAGCTTGTCTAGCGGGAATGTGTATGAGCAGTTCTTC
V gene: TRBV11-2; D gene: TRBD2; clone size: few; J gene: TRBJ2-3; CDR3 protein: CASSPAGGAGTDTQYF; CDR3 DNA: TGTGCCAGCAGCCCAGCGGGAGGGGCTGGCACAGATACGCAGTATTTT
V gene: TRBV12-3/TRBV12-4; D gene: .; clone size: many; J gene: TRBJ1-1; CDR3 protein: CASSRGGTEAFF; CDR3 DNA: TGTGCCAGCAGCCGGGGGGGGACTGAAGCTTTCTTT
V gene: TRBV6-1; D gene: .; clone size: .; J gene: TRBJ2-5; CDR3 protein: CASSEGGLAPETQYF; CDR3 DNA: TGTGCCAGCAGTGAAGGGGGACTTGCCCCAGAGACCCAGTACTTC
V gene: TRBV19; D gene: TRBD1; clone size: once; J gene: TRBJ2-5; CDR3 protein: CASRQTGPSLETQYF; CDR3 DNA: TGTGCCAGTAGACAGACAGGGCCTTCTCTGGAGACCCAGTACTTC
V gene: TRBV5-6; D gene: .; clone size: once; J gene: TRBJ2-5; CDR3 protein: CASSLGVRTQYF; CDR3 DNA: TGTGCCAGCAGCTTAGGAGTGAGGACCCAGTACTTC
V gene: TRBV7-6; D gene: TRBD1; clone size: few; J gene: TRBJ2-7; CDR3 protein: CASSLKRTGGITGEQYF; CDR3 DNA: TGTGCCAGCAGCCTAAAGAGGACAGGGGGGATCACAGGCGAGCAGTACTTC
V gene: TRBV4-1; D gene: TRBD1; clone size: .; J gene: TRBJ1-2; CDR3 protein: CASSQDIDRVYGYTF; CDR3 DNA: TGCGCCAGCAGCCAAGATATAGACAGGGTTTATGGCTACACCTTC
V gene: TRBV2; D gene: .; clone size: .; J gene: TRBJ2-7; CDR3 protein: CASSERSPPYEQYF; CDR3 DNA: TGTGCCAGCAGTGAGAGGTCTCCGCCCTACGAGCAGTACTTC
V gene: TRBV14; D gene: TRBD2; clone size: .; J gene: TRBJ2-1; CDR3 protein: CASSPWLAGVGNEQFF; CDR3 DNA: TGTGCCAGCAGCCCCTGGCTAGCGGGAGTCGGCAATGAGCAGTTCTTC
V gene: TRBV7-2; D gene: .; clone size: .; J gene: TRBJ2-7; CDR3 protein: CASSLVMTGRESEQYF; CDR3 DNA: TGTGCCAGCAGCTTAGTAATGACAGGCAGGGAATCCGAGCAGTACTTC
V gene: TRBV21-1; D gene: .; clone size: .; J gene: TRBJ2-7; CDR3 protein: CASSKVGRRYYEQYF; CDR3 DNA: TGTGCCAGCAGCAAAGTGGGCAGGCGCTACTACGAGCAGTACTTC
V gene: TRBV7-9; D gene: TRBD2; clone size: once; J gene: TRBJ2-3; CDR3 protein: CASSGLAGADTQYF; CDR3 DNA: TGTGCCAGCAGCGGACTAGCGGGAGCAGATACGCAGTATTTT
V gene: TRBV7-6; D gene: TRBD2; clone size: few; J gene: TRBJ2-2; CDR3 protein: CASSLGLAGRPGELFF; CDR3 DNA: TGTGCCAGCAGCCTGGGACTAGCGGGAAGGCCCGGGGAGCTGTTTTTT
V gene: TRBV5-1; D gene: TRBD1; clone size: .; J gene: TRBJ2-7; CDR3 protein: CASSSGQTYEQYF; CDR3 DNA: TGCGCCAGCAGCTCGGGACAGACCTACGAGCAGTACTTC
V gene: TRBV20-1; D gene: .; clone size: .; J gene: TRBJ1-3; CDR3 protein: CSASSGTGNTIYF; CDR3 DNA: TGCAGTGCTAGTTCAGGCACTGGAAACACCATATATTTT
V gene: TRBV5-1; D gene: TRBD1; clone size: .; J gene: TRBJ2-5; CDR3 protein: CASSRDRGRGETQYF; CDR3 DNA: TGCGCCAGCAGCAGGGACAGGGGACGAGGAGAGACCCAGTACTTC
V gene: TRBV28; D gene: TRBD2; clone size: .; J gene: TRBJ2-1; CDR3 protein: CASSTQRWREINEQFF; CDR3 DNA: TGTGCCAGCAGCACACAGCGATGGCGGGAGATCAATGAGCAGTTCTTC
V gene: TRBV5-8; D gene: TRBD2; clone size: .; J gene: TRBJ2-7; CDR3 protein: CASSLASGRGEQYF; CDR3 DNA: TGTGCCAGCAGCTTGGCTAGCGGGAGGGGCGAGCAGTACTTC